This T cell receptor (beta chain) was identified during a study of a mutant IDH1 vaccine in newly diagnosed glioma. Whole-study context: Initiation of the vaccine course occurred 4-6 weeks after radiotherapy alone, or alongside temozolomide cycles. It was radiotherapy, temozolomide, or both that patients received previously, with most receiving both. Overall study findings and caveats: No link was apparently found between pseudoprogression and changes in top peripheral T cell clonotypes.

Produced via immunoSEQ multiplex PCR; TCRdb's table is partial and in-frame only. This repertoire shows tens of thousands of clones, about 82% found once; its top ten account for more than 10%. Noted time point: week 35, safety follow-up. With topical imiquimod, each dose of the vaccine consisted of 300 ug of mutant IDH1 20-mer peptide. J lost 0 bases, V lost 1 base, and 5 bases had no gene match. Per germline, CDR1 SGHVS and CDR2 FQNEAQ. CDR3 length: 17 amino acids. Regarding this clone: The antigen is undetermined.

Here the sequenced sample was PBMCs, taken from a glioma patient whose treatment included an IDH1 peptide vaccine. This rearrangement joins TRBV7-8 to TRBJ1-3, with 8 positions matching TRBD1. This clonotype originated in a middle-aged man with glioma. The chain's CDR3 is CASSLGRQGFSGNTIYF. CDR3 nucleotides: TGTGCCAGCAGCTTAGGAAGACAGGGGTTCTCTGGAAACACCATATATTTT.